The clone carrying this T cell receptor beta chain was counted a few times. The target antigen is unknown. The CDR3 totals 13 residues. Germline loops: CDR1 SQVTM, CDR2 ANQGSEA. Trimming removed 5 bases at V and 0 bases at J, with 11 bases between. PCR was performed a second time for roughly 7 to 12 cycles using a sample-barcoded 5' primer and a J-beta primer mix. A template-switch adaptor containing 12 random nucleotides labeled each cDNA molecule. Using its own MiXCR run on the 5' RACE reads, TCRdb lists one record per CDR3 protein. The table has just over 1 million distinct CDR3 sequences, 40% to 55% seen once. The sample belongs to a study of blood T cells in healthy people across ages. Study-level results: Estimates drawn from one million T cells were deemed to understate diversity.

The source material was blood. The chain recombines TRBV29-1 with TRBJ2-7; tentative D call: TRBD1 (6 bases). This TCR was sampled from a woman aged 60-75 years in good health. In DNA form, the CDR3 reads TGCAGCGTTCTGTGGACAGTCTCCTACGAGCAGTACTTC. Its protein is CSVLWTVSYEQYF.